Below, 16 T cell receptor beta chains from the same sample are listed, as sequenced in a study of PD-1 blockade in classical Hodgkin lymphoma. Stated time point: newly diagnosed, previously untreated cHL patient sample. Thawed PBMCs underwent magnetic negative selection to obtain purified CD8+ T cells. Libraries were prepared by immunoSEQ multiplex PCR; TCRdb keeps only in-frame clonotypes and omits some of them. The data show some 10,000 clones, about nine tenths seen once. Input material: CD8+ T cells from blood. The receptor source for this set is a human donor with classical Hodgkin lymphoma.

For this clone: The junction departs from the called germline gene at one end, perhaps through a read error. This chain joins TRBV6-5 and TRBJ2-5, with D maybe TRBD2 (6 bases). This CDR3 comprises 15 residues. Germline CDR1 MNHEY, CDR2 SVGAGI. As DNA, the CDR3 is TGTGCCAGCAGTGACTCTTCTAGCGTTCAAGAGACCCAGTACTTC. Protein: CASSDSSSVQETQYF.

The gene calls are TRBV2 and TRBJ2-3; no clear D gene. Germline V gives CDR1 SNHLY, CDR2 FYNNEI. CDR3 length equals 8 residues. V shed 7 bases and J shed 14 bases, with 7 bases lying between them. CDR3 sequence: CASTPRYF. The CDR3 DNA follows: TGTGCCAGCACCCCTCGGTATTTT.

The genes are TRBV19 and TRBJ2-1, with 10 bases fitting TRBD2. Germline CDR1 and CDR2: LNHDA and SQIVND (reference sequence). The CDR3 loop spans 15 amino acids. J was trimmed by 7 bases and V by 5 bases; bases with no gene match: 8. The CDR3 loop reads CASSASGGAGNEQFF. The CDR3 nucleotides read TGTGCCAGTAGTGCCAGCGGGGGGGCCGGTAATGAGCAGTTCTTC.

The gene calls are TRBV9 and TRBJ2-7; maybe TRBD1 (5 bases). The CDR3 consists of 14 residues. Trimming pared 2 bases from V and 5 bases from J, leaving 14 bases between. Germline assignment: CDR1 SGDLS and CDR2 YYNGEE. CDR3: CASSVKGWGDEQYF. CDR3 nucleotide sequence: TGTGCCAGCAGCGTCAAGGGGTGGGGTGACGAGCAGTACTTC.

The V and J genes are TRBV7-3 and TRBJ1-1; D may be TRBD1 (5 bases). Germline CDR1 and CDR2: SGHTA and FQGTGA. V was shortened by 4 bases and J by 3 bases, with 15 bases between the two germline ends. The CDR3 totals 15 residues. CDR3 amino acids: CASSSLPVGHTEAFF. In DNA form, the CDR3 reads TGTGCCAGCAGCTCCCTTCCCGTGGGGCACACTGAAGCTTTCTTT.

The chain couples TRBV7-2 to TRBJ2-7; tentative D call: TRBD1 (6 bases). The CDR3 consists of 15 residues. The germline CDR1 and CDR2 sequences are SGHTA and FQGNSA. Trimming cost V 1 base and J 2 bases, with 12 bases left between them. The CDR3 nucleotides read TGTGCCAGCAGCTTAGGATTCCGGGACACCTACGAGCAGTACTTC. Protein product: CASSLGFRDTYEQYF.

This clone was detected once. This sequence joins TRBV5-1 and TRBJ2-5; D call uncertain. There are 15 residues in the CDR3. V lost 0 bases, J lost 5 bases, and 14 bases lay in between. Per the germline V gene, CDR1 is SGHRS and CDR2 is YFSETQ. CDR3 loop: CASSLGVRAWETQYF. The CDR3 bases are TGCGCCAGCAGCTTGGGAGTGCGAGCGTGGGAGACCCAGTACTTC.

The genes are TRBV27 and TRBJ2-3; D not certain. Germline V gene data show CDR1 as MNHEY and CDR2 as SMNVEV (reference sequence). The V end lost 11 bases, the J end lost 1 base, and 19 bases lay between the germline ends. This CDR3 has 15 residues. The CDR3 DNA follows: TGTGCCGTCGCGCTGAAGGCTAGGGGCACAGATACGCAGTATTTT. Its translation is CAVALKARGTDTQYF.

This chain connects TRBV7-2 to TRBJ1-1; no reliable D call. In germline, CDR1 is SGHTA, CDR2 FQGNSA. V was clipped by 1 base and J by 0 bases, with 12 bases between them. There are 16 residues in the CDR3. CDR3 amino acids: CASSLGGSYMNTEAFF. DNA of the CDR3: TGTGCCAGCAGCTTAGGCGGCAGCTATATGAACACTGAAGCTTTCTTT.

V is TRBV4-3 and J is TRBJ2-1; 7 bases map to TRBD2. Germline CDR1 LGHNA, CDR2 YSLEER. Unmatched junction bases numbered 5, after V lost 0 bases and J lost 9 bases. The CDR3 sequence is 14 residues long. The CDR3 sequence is CASSQEGGRGEQFF. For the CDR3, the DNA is TGCGCCAGCAGCCAAGAGGGGGGGAGAGGTGAGCAGTTCTTC.

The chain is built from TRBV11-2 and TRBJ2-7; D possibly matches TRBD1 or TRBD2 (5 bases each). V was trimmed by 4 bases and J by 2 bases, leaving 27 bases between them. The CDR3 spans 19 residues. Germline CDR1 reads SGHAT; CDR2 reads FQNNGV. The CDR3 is CASSSPKMLSGSGTYEQYF. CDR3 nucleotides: TGTGCCAGCAGCTCACCCAAAATGCTCTCAGGGAGTGGGACCTACGAGCAGTACTTC.

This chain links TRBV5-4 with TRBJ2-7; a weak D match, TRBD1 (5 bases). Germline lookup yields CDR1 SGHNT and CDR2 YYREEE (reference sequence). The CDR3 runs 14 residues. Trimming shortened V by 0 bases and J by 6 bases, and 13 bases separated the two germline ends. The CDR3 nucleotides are TGTGCCAGCAGCTTGGAACCAGGGTGGGCCGAGCAGTACTTC. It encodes CASSLEPGWAEQYF.

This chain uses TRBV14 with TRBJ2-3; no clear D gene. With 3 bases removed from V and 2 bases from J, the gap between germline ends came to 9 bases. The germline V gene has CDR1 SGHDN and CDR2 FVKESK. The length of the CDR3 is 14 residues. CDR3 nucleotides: TGTGCCAGCAGCCAGAGATACTACACAGATACGCAGTATTTT. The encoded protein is CASSQRYYTDTQYF.

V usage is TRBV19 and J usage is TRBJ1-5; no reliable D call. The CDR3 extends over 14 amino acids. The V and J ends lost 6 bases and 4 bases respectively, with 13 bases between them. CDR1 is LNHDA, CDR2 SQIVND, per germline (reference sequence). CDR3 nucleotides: TGTGCCAGTAGCCAATGGGGAATTAATCAGCCCCAGCATTTT. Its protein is CASSQWGINQPQHF.

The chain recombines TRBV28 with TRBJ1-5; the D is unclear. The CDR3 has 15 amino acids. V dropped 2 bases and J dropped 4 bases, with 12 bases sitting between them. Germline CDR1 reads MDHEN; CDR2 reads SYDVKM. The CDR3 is CASSLDDGPNQPQHF. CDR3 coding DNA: TGTGCCAGCAGTTTAGATGACGGACCGAATCAGCCCCAGCATTTT.

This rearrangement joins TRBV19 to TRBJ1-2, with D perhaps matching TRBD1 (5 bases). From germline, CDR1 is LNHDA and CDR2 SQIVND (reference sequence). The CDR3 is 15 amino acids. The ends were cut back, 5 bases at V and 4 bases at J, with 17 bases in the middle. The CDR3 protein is CASSVSHRPGYGYTF. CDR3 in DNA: TGTGCCAGTAGTGTGAGCCACAGGCCGGGCTATGGCTACACCTTC.